The source of this T cell receptor (beta chain) is a study of blood T cell repertoires in COVID-19. Whole-study context: There were acute and convalescent COVID-19 samples, and they came from the United States, Italy and Spain.

The CDR3 spans 17 residues. Germline values: CDR1 MDHEN, CDR2 SYDVKM. The V end lost 6 bases, the J end lost 3 bases, and 23 bases lay between the germline ends. Assay used: immunoSEQ multiplex PCR; TCRdb lists only in-frame clones, some missing. The sample includes under 500,000 clones, about 90% of them seen just once. Those who participated ranged in age from about 18 to 95 years and resided in 20 to 30 US areas. V is TRBV28 and J is TRBJ1-1, with D possibly TRBD1 on 6 matching bases. Sequenced input: PBMCs or T cells enriched from blood (not recorded which). This TCR was sampled from a woman between 18 and 30 years old with acute COVID-19. The CDR3 region is CASRGGGGNPPYTEAFF. The CDR3 DNA is TGTGCCAGCAGGGGGGGAGGGGGTAACCCCCCTTACACTGAAGCTTTCTTT.